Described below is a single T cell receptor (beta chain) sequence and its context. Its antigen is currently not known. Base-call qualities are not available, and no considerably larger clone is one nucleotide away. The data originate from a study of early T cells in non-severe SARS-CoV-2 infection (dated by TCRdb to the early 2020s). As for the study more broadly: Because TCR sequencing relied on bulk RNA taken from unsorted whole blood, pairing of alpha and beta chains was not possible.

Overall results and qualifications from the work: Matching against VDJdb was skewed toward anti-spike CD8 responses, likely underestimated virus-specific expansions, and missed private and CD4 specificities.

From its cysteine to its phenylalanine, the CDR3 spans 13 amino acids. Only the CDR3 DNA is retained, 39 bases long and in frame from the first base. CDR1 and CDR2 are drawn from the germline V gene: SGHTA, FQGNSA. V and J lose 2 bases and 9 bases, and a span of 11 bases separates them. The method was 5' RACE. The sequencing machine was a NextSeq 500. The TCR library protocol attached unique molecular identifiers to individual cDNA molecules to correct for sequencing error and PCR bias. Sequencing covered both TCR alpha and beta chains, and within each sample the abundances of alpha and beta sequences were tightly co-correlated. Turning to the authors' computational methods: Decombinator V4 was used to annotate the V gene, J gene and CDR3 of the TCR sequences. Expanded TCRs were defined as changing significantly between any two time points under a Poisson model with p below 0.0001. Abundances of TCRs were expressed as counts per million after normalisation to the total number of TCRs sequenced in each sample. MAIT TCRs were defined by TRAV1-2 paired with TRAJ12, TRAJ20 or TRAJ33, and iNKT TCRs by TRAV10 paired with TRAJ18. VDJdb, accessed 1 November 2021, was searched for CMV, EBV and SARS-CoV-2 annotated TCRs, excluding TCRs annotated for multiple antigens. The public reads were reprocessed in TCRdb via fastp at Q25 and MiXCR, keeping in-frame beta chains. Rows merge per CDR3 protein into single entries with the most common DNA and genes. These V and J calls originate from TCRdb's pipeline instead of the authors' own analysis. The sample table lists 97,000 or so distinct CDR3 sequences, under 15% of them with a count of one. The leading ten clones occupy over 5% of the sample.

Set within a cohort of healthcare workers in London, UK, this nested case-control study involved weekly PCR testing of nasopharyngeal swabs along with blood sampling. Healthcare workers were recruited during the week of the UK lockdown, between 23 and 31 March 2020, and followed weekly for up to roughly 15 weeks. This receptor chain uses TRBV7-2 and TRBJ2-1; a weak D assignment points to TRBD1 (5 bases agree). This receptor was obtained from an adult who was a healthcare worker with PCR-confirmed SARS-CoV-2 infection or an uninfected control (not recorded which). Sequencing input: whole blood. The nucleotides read TGTGCCAGCAGCTTAAGGCAGGACATTGAGCAGTTCTTC. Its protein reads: CASSLRQDIEQFF.